The TCR beta chain described here comes from a study of spatial heterogeneity in lung cancer. The overall study: Beta-chain sequences consistently outnumbered alpha-chain sequences in detection.

The time point was: blood at routine non-recurrence follow-up after resection. This clonotype occurred many times. TCRdb analysed the 5' RACE reads with MiXCR anew, one entry per CDR3 protein. This sample has 3,000 to 3,500 distinct CDR3 sequences, with about 19% found just once. The starting material was PBMCs, obtained at follow-up. The TCR originated in a male donor with early-stage non-small cell lung cancer.

The CDR3 spells CSASRTAQETQYF. The CDR3 DNA sequence: TGCAGTGCTAGCAGGACGGCCCAAGAGACCCAGTACTTC. The V gene is TRBV20-1, the J gene TRBJ2-5; D ambiguous. The germline V gene has CDR1 DFQATT and CDR2 SNEGSKA (reference sequence). The length of the CDR3 is 13 residues. Trimming took off 3 bases at V and 1 base at J, with 9 bases between the two ends.